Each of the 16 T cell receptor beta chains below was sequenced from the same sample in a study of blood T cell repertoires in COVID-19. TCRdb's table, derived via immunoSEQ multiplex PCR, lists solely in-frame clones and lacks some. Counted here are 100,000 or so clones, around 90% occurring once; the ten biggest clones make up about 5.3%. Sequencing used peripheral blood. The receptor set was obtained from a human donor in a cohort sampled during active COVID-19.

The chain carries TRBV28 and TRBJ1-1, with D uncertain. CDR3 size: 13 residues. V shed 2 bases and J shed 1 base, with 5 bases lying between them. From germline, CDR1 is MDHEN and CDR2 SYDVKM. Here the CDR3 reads CASSLGTNTEAFF. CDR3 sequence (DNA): TGTGCCAGCAGTTTAGGCACGAACACTGAAGCTTTCTTT.

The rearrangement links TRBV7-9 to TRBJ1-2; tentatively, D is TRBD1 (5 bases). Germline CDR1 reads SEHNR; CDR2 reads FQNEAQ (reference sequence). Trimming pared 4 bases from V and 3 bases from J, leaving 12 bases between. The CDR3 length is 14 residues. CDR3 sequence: CASSSRRGDYGYTF. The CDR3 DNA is TGTGCCAGCAGCTCGAGGAGGGGTGACTATGGCTACACCTTC.

This chain's CDR3 is CASSHPPGSDRGHNNEKLFF. The CDR3 bases are TGCGCCAGCAGTCATCCCCCAGGTTCCGACAGGGGGCATAATAATGAAAAACTGTTTTTT. The chain is built from TRBV23-1 and TRBJ1-4; 10 bases map to TRBD1. TRBV23-1 is given ORF status, its function remaining uncertain. The CDR3 runs 20 residues. V lost 3 bases, J lost 4 bases, and 17 bases stayed unmatched.

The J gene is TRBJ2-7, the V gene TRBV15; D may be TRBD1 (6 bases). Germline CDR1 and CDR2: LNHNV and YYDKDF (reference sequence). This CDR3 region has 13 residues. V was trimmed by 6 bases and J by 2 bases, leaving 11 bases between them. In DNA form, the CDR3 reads TGTGCCACCAGACAGGGAGCAACCTACGAGCAGTACTTC. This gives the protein CATRQGATYEQYF.

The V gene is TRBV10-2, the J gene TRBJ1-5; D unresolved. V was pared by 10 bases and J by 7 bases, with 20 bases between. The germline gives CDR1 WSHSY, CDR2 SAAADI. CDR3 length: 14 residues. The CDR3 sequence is CATGEGGELQPQHF. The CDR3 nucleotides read TGCGCCACCGGGGAGGGCGGGGAATTGCAGCCCCAGCATTTT.

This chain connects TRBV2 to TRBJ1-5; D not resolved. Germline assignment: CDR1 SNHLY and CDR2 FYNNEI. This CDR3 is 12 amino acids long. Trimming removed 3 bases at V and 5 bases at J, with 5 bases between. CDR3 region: CASSDHDQPQHF. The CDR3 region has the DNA TGTGCCAGCAGTGACCATGATCAGCCCCAGCATTTT.

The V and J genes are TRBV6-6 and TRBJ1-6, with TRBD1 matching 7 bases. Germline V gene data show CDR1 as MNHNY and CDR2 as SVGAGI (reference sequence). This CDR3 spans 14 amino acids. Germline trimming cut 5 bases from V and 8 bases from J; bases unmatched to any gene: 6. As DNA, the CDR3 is TGTGCCAGCAGTGTTACAGGGGTAGATTCACCCCTCCACTTT. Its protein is CASSVTGVDSPLHF.

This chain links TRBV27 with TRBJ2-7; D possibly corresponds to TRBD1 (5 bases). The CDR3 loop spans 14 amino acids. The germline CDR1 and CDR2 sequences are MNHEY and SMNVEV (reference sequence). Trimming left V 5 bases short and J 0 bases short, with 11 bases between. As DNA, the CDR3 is TGTGCCAGCAGTCCCAGGGCGCGCTCCTACGAGCAGTACTTC. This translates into CASSPRARSYEQYF.

The CDR3 protein is CASTTSLAGENTGELFF. CDR3 sequence (DNA): TGTGCCAGCACGACGAGTCTCGCGGGAGAGAACACCGGGGAGCTGTTTTTT. The chain joins TRBV7-9 to TRBJ2-2, with 7 bases that match TRBD2. The J segment lost 1 base and the V segment lost 7 bases, leaving 12 bases of the junction unmatched. Per the germline V gene, CDR1 is SEHNR and CDR2 is FQNEAQ (reference sequence). The CDR3 runs to 17 residues. Complete variable domain (other parts from reference TRBV7-9 and TRBJ2-2): DTGVSQNPRHKITKRGQNVTFRCDPISEHNRLYWYRQTLGQGPEFLTYFQNEAQLEKSRLLSDRFSAERPKGSFSTLEIQRTEQGDSAMYLCASTTSLAGENTGELFFGEGSRLTVL.

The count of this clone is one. CDR3 DNA sequence: TGTGCCAGCAGCGTTCAGCCAGCGGGGACCTACGAGCAGTACTTC. Protein: CASSVQPAGTYEQYF. The chain employs TRBV9 and TRBJ2-7; TRBD2 aligns across 7 bases. Germline V CDR1 and CDR2: SGDLS, YYNGEE. The V gene end was trimmed by 2 bases and the J gene end by 2 bases; junction bases not matched to a gene: 7. The CDR3 runs to 15 residues.

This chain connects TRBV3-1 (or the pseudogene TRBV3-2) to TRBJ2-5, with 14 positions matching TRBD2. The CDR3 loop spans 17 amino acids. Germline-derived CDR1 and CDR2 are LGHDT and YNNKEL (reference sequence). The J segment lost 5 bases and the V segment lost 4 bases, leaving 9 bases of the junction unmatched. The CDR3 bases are TGTGCCAGCAGCCGCCGGACTAGCGGGAGGCCAAGGGAGACCCAGTACTTC. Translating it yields CASSRRTSGRPRETQYF.

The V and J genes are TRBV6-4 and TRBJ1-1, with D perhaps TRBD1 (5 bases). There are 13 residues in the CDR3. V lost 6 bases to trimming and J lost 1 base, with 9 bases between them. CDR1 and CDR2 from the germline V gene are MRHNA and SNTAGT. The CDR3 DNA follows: TGTGCCAGCAGCAAAACAGGGAACACTGAAGCTTTCTTT. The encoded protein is CASSKTGNTEAFF.

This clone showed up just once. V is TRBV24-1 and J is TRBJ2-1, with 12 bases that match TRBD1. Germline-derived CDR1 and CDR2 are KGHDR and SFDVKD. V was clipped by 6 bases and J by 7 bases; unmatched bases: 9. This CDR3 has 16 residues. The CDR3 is CATSPPGQGARNEQFF. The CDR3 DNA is TGTGCCACCAGTCCCCCGGGACAGGGGGCGCGGAATGAGCAGTTCTTC.

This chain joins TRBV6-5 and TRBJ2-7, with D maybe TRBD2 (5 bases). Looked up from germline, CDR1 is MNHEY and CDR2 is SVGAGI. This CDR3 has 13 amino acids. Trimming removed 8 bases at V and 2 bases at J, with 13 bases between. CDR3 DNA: TGTGCCAGCGAATCAGGAGGCGCCTACGAGCAGTACTTC. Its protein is CASESGGAYEQYF.

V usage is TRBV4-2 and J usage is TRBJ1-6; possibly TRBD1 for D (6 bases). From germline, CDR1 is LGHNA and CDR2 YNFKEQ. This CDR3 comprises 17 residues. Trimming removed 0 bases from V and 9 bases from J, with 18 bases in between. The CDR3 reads CASSQELTESGVSPLHF. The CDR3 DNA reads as TGTGCCAGCAGCCAAGAATTGACGGAGTCAGGGGTTTCACCCCTCCACTTT.

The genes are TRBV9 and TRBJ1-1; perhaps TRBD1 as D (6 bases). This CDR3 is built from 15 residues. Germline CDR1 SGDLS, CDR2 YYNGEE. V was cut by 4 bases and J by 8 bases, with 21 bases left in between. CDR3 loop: CASSSGEVSSGEAFF. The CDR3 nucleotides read TGTGCCAGCAGCTCAGGGGAAGTGTCTTCGGGGGAAGCTTTCTTT.